This TCR beta chain comes out of a study of blood T cell repertoires in COVID-19. Study-level information: Researchers got acute and convalescent COVID-19 samples from the United States, Italy and Spain. In each case, the material was cDNA or gDNA derived from T cells, B-cell-depleted T cells, or PBMCs.

V shed 7 bases and J shed 4 bases, with 17 bases lying between them. This CDR3 has 14 amino acids. The germline V gene has CDR1 SNHLY and CDR2 FYNNEI. Assay used: immunoSEQ multiplex PCR; TCRdb lists only in-frame clones, some missing. The table shows about 140,000 clones, with roughly 86% occurring only once. This receptor was identified in a human donor in a cohort sampled during active COVID-19. The material sequenced was peripheral blood. This sequence joins TRBV2 and TRBJ2-7; a weak D match, TRBD1 (6 bases). For the CDR3, the DNA is TGTGCCAGCAAAACGGTACAGGGAGCTTACGAGCAGTACTTC. It is translated as CASKTVQGAYEQYF.